Listed here are 10 T cell receptor beta chains from one sample, sequenced in a study of sequential checkpoint blockade in melanoma (dated by TCRdb to about 2019). The library was built by means of the immunoSEQ multiplex PCR assay. In TCRdb, the immuneACCESS table is reduced to in-frame sequences with V and J assigned. These tables do not hold every clone; where another copy was compared, an unresolved V gene accounts for under half, and the others remain unexplained. For this sample there are fewer than 50,000 clones; 88% appear just once. Clones ranked in the top ten supply 9.5% to 15% of the sample. The sample's treatment or condition, from its label and the paper: randomized to nivolumab then ipilimumab (arm A) or the reverse (arm B). The sample here was CD8+ T cells sorted from blood (inferred from file names), taken from a patient given nivolumab and ipilimumab in sequence. Receptors were obtained from a human donor with melanoma.

The count of this clone is one. This chain links TRBV9 with TRBJ1-3; D remains ambiguous. The V end was cut by 4 bases, the J end by 0 bases, with 11 bases between. CDR3 size: 15 residues. Germline CDR1 and CDR2: SGDLS and YYNGEE. The chain's CDR3 is CASSPSGSSGNTIYF. Here the CDR3 DNA reads TGTGCCAGCAGCCCAAGTGGTAGCTCTGGAAACACCATATATTTT.

The gene calls are TRBV6-6 and TRBJ1-1; no clear D. The CDR3 is 13 residues long. Per germline, CDR1 MNHNY and CDR2 SVGAGI (reference sequence). V lost 0 bases to trimming and J lost 5 bases, with 7 bases between them. This CDR3 is CASSYSPGTEAFF. The CDR3 DNA reads as TGTGCCAGCAGTTACTCCCCCGGGACTGAAGCTTTCTTT.

V gene TRBV19 combines with J gene TRBJ1-5; a possible D gene is TRBD1 (5 bases). V was shortened by 2 bases and J by 6 bases, with 17 bases between the two germline ends. Germline V gene sequence: CDR1 LNHDA, CDR2 SQIVND (reference sequence). This CDR3 has 16 residues. CDR3 loop: CASSINVRPGAQPQHF. CDR3 bases: TGTGCCAGTAGTATAAATGTCAGACCTGGGGCTCAGCCCCAGCATTTT.

V is TRBV6-1 and J is TRBJ2-1; 7 bases map to TRBD2. V shed 3 bases and J 3 bases; nucleotides not matched to a gene: 2. Germline loops: CDR1 MNHNS, CDR2 SASEGT. The CDR3 runs 14 residues. The CDR3 coding sequence is TGTGCCAGCAGTGAGTGGGACTACTACAATGAGCAGTTCTTC. It translates to CASSEWDYYNEQFF.

The count of this clone is one. The rearrangement joins TRBV29-1 to TRBJ2-1, with TRBD2 matching over 11 bases. The V gene's germline CDR1 is SQVTM and CDR2 ANQGSEA. V lost 4 bases and J lost 3; bases outside the gene matches: 2. CDR3 size: 14 residues. This CDR3 is CSVVTSGIYNEQFF. The CDR3 DNA reads as TGCAGCGTTGTGACTAGCGGGATCTACAATGAGCAGTTCTTC.

This clone occurred once. The chain is built from TRBV6-5 and TRBJ1-2; no reliable D call. Germline-derived CDR1 and CDR2 are MNHEY and SVGAGI. CDR3 length: 15 amino acids. V lost 4 bases and J lost 1, with 13 bases in between. The CDR3 protein is CASSSPLEGNYGYTF. CDR3 sequence (DNA): TGTGCCAGCAGTTCACCCTTGGAGGGTAACTATGGCTACACCTTC.

The gene calls are TRBV5-6 and TRBJ2-7; no clear D gene. CDR1 is SGHDT and CDR2 is YYEEEE in the germline V gene. V lost 2 bases and J 2 bases, leaving 11 bases between the germline ends. The CDR3 length is 14 residues. The CDR3 region is CASSFGPITYEQYF. CDR3 DNA: TGTGCCAGCAGCTTTGGGCCGATTACCTACGAGCAGTACTTC.

The chain is built from TRBV7-8 and TRBJ2-3; 9 positions match TRBD2. CDR3 length: 17 residues. V was pared by 3 bases and J by 5 bases, with 12 bases of the junction left unmatched. Germline V lookup: CDR1 SGHVS, CDR2 FQNEAQ. The CDR3 nucleotides read TGTGCCAGCAGCTTGAGAGGCGGGAGGGCCGAGATAGATACGCAGTATTTT. Translation gives CASSLRGGRAEIDTQYF.

The chain links TRBV7-9 to TRBJ2-1; 7 bases line up with TRBD2. Germline V gene sequence: CDR1 SEHNR, CDR2 FQNEAQ (reference sequence). The CDR3 extends over 13 amino acids. J was trimmed by 6 bases and V by 1 base; bases with no gene match: 0. The CDR3 is CASSLVAGNEQFF. In DNA, the CDR3 is TGTGCCAGCAGCTTAGTAGCGGGCAATGAGCAGTTCTTC.

The rearrangement links TRBV7-2 to TRBJ2-2; 10 nucleotides match TRBD2. CDR3 length: 19 amino acids. The V segment lost 1 base and the J segment 2 bases; nucleotides outside the gene matches: 10. Germline values: CDR1 SGHTA, CDR2 FQGNSA. Written as DNA, the CDR3 is TGTGCCAGCAGCTTAGTCGGATCTAGCGGGAGTTCTAACACCGGGGAGCTGTTTTTT. This sequence encodes CASSLVGSSGSSNTGELFF.